This paragraph covers one T cell receptor beta chain sequence. These data belong to a study of blood T cell repertoires in COVID-19. The wider study: Sites across the United States, Italy and Spain contributed samples from acute and convalescent COVID-19. T cells, B-cell-depleted T cells, or PBMCs supplied cDNA or gDNA.

With 4 bases removed from V and 0 bases from J, the gap between germline ends came to 17 bases. The CDR3 is 18 amino acids. Germline CDR1 and CDR2: SGHDT and YYEEEE. Per the original methods: Estimates of nucleated cell counts were drawn from the amplification of reference gene primers. Generated by immunoSEQ multiplex PCR, the TCRdb table keeps only in-frame clones and is missing some. Clonal size and the V and J genes are those of that table, whereas D and trimming came from the DNA. The table lists fewer than 200,000 clones, around 80% of them singletons. The sample taken for sequencing was PBMCs or T cells enriched from blood (not recorded which). The chain uses TRBV5-6 and TRBJ2-6; a possible D gene is TRBD1 (6 bases). This receptor was identified in a woman aged 45-59 years in a cohort exposed to, infected with or recovered from COVID-19 (not recorded which). The DNA of the CDR3 is TGTGCCAGCAGCGCGAAGACAGGACCTAGCTCTGGGGCCAACGTCCTGACTTTC. It codes for CASSAKTGPSSGANVLTF.